The 2 T cell receptor beta chains below come from one sample, sequenced in a study of shared clonotypes between healthy human individuals. Generated by immunoSEQ multiplex PCR, the TCRdb table keeps only in-frame clones and is missing some. The table lists about 2 million clones, roughly 96% of them singletons. Sequenced material: naive CD4+ T cells sorted from blood. Stated subset: CD45RA+ positively selected. The receptor set was obtained from a man aged 18 to 29 in good health.

The chain carries TRBV2 and TRBJ1-5; 9 positions agree with TRBD1. CDR3 size: 16 residues. J was trimmed by 4 bases and V by 1 base; bases with no gene match: 5. From germline, CDR1 is SNHLY and CDR2 FYNNEI. The DNA of the CDR3 is TGTGCCAGCAGTGAAGGTGGGACAGGGAGTAATCAGCCCCAGCATTTT. It specifies CASSEGGTGSNQPQHF.

This clone was recorded only once. This sequence joins TRBV30 and TRBJ2-7; a possible D gene is TRBD1 (6 bases). The CDR3 has 15 residues. The V and J ends lost 0 bases and 2 bases respectively, with 14 bases between them. Germline assignment: CDR1 GTSNPN and CDR2 SVGIG (reference sequence). CDR3 protein: CAWSVPAGVTYEQYF. CDR3 coding DNA: TGTGCCTGGAGTGTACCGGCAGGGGTAACCTACGAGCAGTACTTC.